A selection of T cell receptor beta chains follows, all from one sample in a study of T cells after yellow fever vaccination. TCRdb analysed the 5' RACE reads with MiXCR anew, one entry per CDR3 protein. The data hold under 300,000 distinct CDR3 sequences, with 10% to 15% observed a single time. The sample in question was CD4+ T cells sorted from PBMCs, obtained 45 days after the yellow fever booster vaccination. The receptors derive from a man younger than 40 who received the YFV17D yellow fever vaccine. The CDR3 runs from the conserved cysteine through the conserved F or W.

v_call cdr3_aa
TRBV12-3/TRBV12-4 CASSLRLEGELFF
TRBV4-2 CASSTLGQGEETQYF
TRBV14 CASSRDHSYEQYF
TRBV10-3 CAISVAEKEPQHF
TRBV29-1 CSGSGGLSNEQFF
TRBV15 CATREGRENIQYF
TRBV30 CAWSFGADNEQFF
TRBV20-1 CSARSLVVYTDTQYF
TRBV5-1 CASSGGETSSYEQYF
TRBV6-5 CASSYTSGSYNEQFF
TRBV5-5 CASSLAGEGTKNIQYF
TRBV20-1 CSASVGSSYNSPLHF
TRBV7-2 CASSVREPYEQYF
TRBV12-3/TRBV12-4 CASSLGDYNSPLHF
TRBV20-1 CSARGTSTDTQYF
TRBV7-3 CASSPRGSAGGEQYF
TRBV5-1 CASSRTPGQGIAETQYF
TRBV5-1 CASSLLPGQGFSEQFF
TRBV14 CASSPLLGLAGLNEQFF
TRBV6-2/TRBV6-3 CASSYGPTYEQYF
TRBV7-9 CASSPDRHEQYF
TRBV7-6 CASSLEIRDEQYF
TRBV4-1 CASSQERGLGRAFF
TRBV20-1 CSASGSSVQGSSYEQYF
TRBV5-5 CASRPGQGTPYEQYF
TRBV9 CASSSRLAATGELFF
TRBV18 CASSPPAGQGASQPQHF
TRBV28 CASMESLPNTGELFF
TRBV20-1 CSARDSLAGVANTQYF
TRBV2 CASSVGKQFF
TRBV7-2 CASSLDVDTQYF
TRBV12-3/TRBV12-4 CASSRQGPETQYF
TRBV20-1 CSAGQRSGNTIYF
TRBV20-1 CSARDRTTNEKLFF
TRBV7-7 CASSLDGTGTYEQYF
TRBV6-2/TRBV6-3 CASSSGGKGANVLTF
TRBV3-1 CASDSRYGTQQFF
TRBV5-1 CASSLAGTSPYEQYF
TRBV19 CASSGKGLNQPQHF
TRBV30 CAFLTLGEAKNIQYF
TRBV5-6 CASSLGQASGNTIYF
TRBV6-1 CASSTPLSGARQETQYF
TRBV14 CASSQSTLGGQYF
TRBV12-5 CASRTGSTDTQYF
TRBV20-1 CSASLSKETQYF